The 21 T cell receptor beta chains presented below share a single source sample, sequenced in a study of shared clonotypes between healthy human individuals. TCRdb's copy holds only in-frame clones and misses some; the assay was immunoSEQ multiplex PCR. Seen here are some 2.1 million clones, about 95% observed once, and the top ten hold 0.85% to 1.2%. Terminally differentiated effector memory CD45RA+ cells were left out of the naive CD8 fraction, which was CD45RO-negative and positively selected for CCR7. Sequencing was carried out using naive CD8+ T cells sorted from blood. Receptors originate from a young man in good health.

This chain joins TRBV7-9 and TRBJ2-7, with D maybe TRBD1 (7 bases). This CDR3 spans 15 amino acids. V lost 4 bases to trimming and J lost 4 bases, with 17 bases between them. The germline V gene has CDR1 SEHNR and CDR2 FQNEAQ (reference sequence). In DNA form, the CDR3 reads TGTGCCAGCAGCTCCTCTGGGGACAGCGGGTACGAGCAGTACTTC. This sequence encodes CASSSSGDSGYEQYF.

The rearrangement links TRBV7-3 to TRBJ1-1; D is unresolved. CDR1 is SGHTA and CDR2 is FQGTGA in the germline V gene. The germline V and J ends were trimmed by 5 bases and 0 bases, with 4 bases remaining between them. This CDR3 spans 12 amino acids. The CDR3 spells CASSPVNTEAFF. The CDR3 DNA follows: TGTGCCAGCAGCCCAGTGAACACTGAAGCTTTCTTT. The full variable domain, in which reference TRBV7-3 and TRBJ1-1 provide the parts outside the CDR3, is GAGVSQTPSNKVTEKGKYVELRCDPISGHTALYWYRQSLGQGPEFLIYFQGTGAADDSGLPNDRFFAVRPEGSVSTLKIQRTERGDSAVYLCASSPVNTEAFFGQGTRLTVV.

The chain uses TRBV19 and TRBJ2-1, with D perhaps matching TRBD2 (6 bases). The germline V gene has CDR1 LNHDA and CDR2 SQIVND (reference sequence). V lost 10 bases, J lost 4 bases, and 20 bases lay in between. This CDR3 contains 15 residues. The CDR3 loop reads CATNERGLKYNEQFF. Written as DNA, the CDR3 is TGTGCCACCAACGAAAGGGGACTCAAATACAATGAGCAGTTCTTC.

A remark on this clone: This sample includes further DNA sequences coding for the same CDR3. The chain is built from TRBV19 and TRBJ2-7; 8 bases align to TRBD1. This CDR3 has 14 residues. Looked up from germline, CDR1 is LNHDA and CDR2 is SQIVND (reference sequence). V lost 5 bases and J lost 3; bases outside the gene matches: 6. CDR3 loop: CASSPGQGGYEQYF. As DNA, the CDR3 is TGTGCCAGTAGTCCCGGACAGGGAGGCTACGAGCAGTACTTC.

V gene TRBV6-5 combines with J gene TRBJ2-7; weak D call: TRBD1 (6 bases). The assigned J gene may be wrong: the sequence end matches TRBJ2-1 better. Germline V CDR1 and CDR2: MNHEY, SVGAGI. CDR3 length: 16 residues. The CDR3: CASSYSAGAEYNEQFF. For the CDR3, the DNA is TGTGCCAGCAGTTACTCGGCAGGGGCCGAATACAATGAGCAGTTCTTC.

The J gene is TRBJ2-5, the V gene TRBV29-1; D remains unclear. This CDR3 has 11 amino acids. Germline CDR1 and CDR2: SQVTM and ANQGSEA. V dropped 5 bases and J dropped 5 bases, with 9 bases sitting between them. The CDR3 spells CSVHSTETQYF. Here the CDR3 DNA reads TGCAGCGTTCACTCCACTGAGACCCAGTACTTC.

This chain uses TRBV6-5 with TRBJ2-1; D not resolved. This CDR3 has 14 amino acids. Germline V gene data show CDR1 as MNHEY and CDR2 as SVGAGI. V was clipped by 2 bases and J by 8 bases, with 13 bases between them. The CDR3 DNA reads TGTGCCAGCAGTTACAGCCTATGGCGCGATGAGCAGTTCTTC. Protein: CASSYSLWRDEQFF.

The chain employs TRBV29-1 and TRBJ2-5; D gene unclear. V lost 7 bases and J lost 5, with 8 bases in between. This CDR3 comprises 10 residues. CDR1 SQVTM and CDR2 ANQGSEA come from the germline V gene. CDR3 in amino acids: CSARVETQYF. As DNA, the CDR3 is TGCAGCGCCAGAGTTGAGACCCAGTACTTC.

This clone has more than one count but fewer than ten. V and J are TRBV5-1 and TRBJ2-3; 7 positions agree with TRBD2. CDR3 length equals 16 residues. V trimming: 0 bases; J trimming: 3 bases; junction bases outside the gene matches: 7. In germline, CDR1 is SGHRS, CDR2 YFSETQ. CDR3 DNA sequence: TGCGCCAGCAGCTTGGGCAGCGGGACGCCTACAGATACGCAGTATTTT. Amino acids: CASSLGSGTPTDTQYF.

The genes are TRBV30 and TRBJ1-6, with 9 nucleotides matching TRBD1. Unmatched junction bases numbered 5, after V lost 7 bases and J lost 7 bases. Germline loops: CDR1 GTSNPN, CDR2 SVGIG (reference sequence). CDR3 length: 13 amino acids. As DNA, the CDR3 is TGTGCCTCTCCGGGACAGGGAAATTCACCCCTCCACTTT. Translating gives CASPGQGNSPLHF.

V is TRBV28 and J is TRBJ1-4; maybe TRBD1 (5 bases). This CDR3 comprises 17 residues. Germline loops: CDR1 MDHEN, CDR2 SYDVKM. V was clipped by 3 bases and J by 6 bases, with 20 bases between them. The CDR3 DNA reads as TGTGCCAGCAGTTTTATTGTAGACAGCGGGTGGGATGAAAAACTGTTTTTT. It codes for CASSFIVDSGWDEKLFF.

The rearrangement joins TRBV7-9 to TRBJ2-2; unclear D gene. With 1 base removed from V and 2 bases from J, the gap between germline ends came to 11 bases. Germline CDR1 SEHNR, CDR2 FQNEAQ (reference sequence). The CDR3 is 16 amino acids. CDR3 sequence: CASSLGGQQNTGELFF. CDR3 in DNA: TGTGCCAGCAGCTTAGGCGGCCAGCAAAACACCGGGGAGCTGTTTTTT.

The V gene is TRBV28, the J gene TRBJ2-7; possibly TRBD1 or TRBD2 for D (6 bases each). The CDR3 loop spans 14 amino acids. V was pared by 2 bases and J by 1 base, with 9 bases between. Germline-derived CDR1 and CDR2 are MDHEN and SYDVKM. In DNA form, the CDR3 reads TGTGCCAGCAGTTTAAGGGGGGAATCCTACGAGCAGTACTTC. Residues: CASSLRGESYEQYF.

The V and J genes are TRBV9 and TRBJ1-3; 9 positions agree with TRBD1. The V and J ends lost 5 bases and 8 bases, in that order; junction bases with no gene match: 2. Germline lookup yields CDR1 SGDLS and CDR2 YYNGEE. The CDR3 covers 12 residues. CDR3 in amino acids: CASRDRGDTIYF. Here the CDR3 DNA reads TGTGCCAGCAGAGACAGGGGGGACACCATATATTTT.

Note on this clone: Other DNA sequences in this specimen translate into the identical CDR3. The V gene is TRBV19, the J gene TRBJ1-6, with a possible D match to TRBD1 (6 bases). Germline values: CDR1 LNHDA, CDR2 SQIVND (reference sequence). This CDR3 region has 14 residues. V was cut by 2 bases and J by 5 bases, with 7 bases left in between. The CDR3 nucleotides read TGTGCCAGTAGTATAAGACAGGATAATTCACCCCTCCACTTT. Translated: CASSIRQDNSPLHF.

V is TRBV5-1 and J is TRBJ1-2; D ambiguous. Germline V gene lookup returns CDR1 SGHRS and CDR2 YFSETQ. The CDR3 covers 14 residues. V lost 0 bases, J lost 3 bases, and 9 bases lay in between. The CDR3 DNA reads TGCGCCAGCAGCTTGGAGGAGGGCGACTATGGCTACACCTTC. Amino acid sequence: CASSLEEGDYGYTF.

The rearrangement uses TRBV4-3 and TRBJ2-7; 8 bases are shared with TRBD1. Per germline, CDR1 LGHNA and CDR2 YSLEER. This CDR3 spans 16 amino acids. V lost 0 bases to trimming and J lost 3 bases; unmatched junction nucleotides: 7. The CDR3 loop is CASSQEVGDRSYEQYF. The CDR3 DNA is TGCGCCAGCAGCCAAGAAGTCGGGGACAGGAGCTACGAGCAGTACTTC.

This chain uses TRBV27 with TRBJ2-7; D is perhaps TRBD1 (5 bases). The V and J ends lost 5 bases and 5 bases respectively, with 19 bases between them. This CDR3 contains 15 residues. Germline loops: CDR1 MNHEY, CDR2 SMNVEV (reference sequence). CDR3 nucleotide sequence: TGTGCCAGCAGTCCCTACCCAGCAGGGAACCACGAGCAGTACTTC. Its translation: CASSPYPAGNHEQYF.

V is TRBV7-8 and J is TRBJ2-2; 12 bases match TRBD2. The ends lost 1 base at V and 4 bases at J; junction bases unmatched: 7. Germline CDR1 SGHVS, CDR2 FQNEAQ. The CDR3 spans 18 residues. This chain's CDR3 is CASSLVGLAGMFTGELFF. CDR3 nucleotides: TGTGCCAGCAGCTTAGTAGGACTAGCGGGAATGTTCACCGGGGAGCTGTTTTTT.

Turning to this clone: A much larger clone sits a single nucleotide away, making a read error possible. V is TRBV5-6 and J is TRBJ1-1, with D unclear. Germline V CDR1 and CDR2: SGHDT, YYEEEE. Trimming stripped 4 bases from V and 0 bases from J, with 7 bases between. The CDR3 is made up of 13 amino acids. The chain's CDR3 is CASSVEMNTEAFF. CDR3 DNA: TGTGCCAGCAGCGTAGAAATGAACACTGAAGCTTTCTTT.

The chain joins TRBV6-5 to TRBJ2-1; 8 bases agree with TRBD1. After removal of 6 bases from V and 4 bases from J, the junction contained 8 bases not matched to a gene. Germline loops: CDR1 MNHEY, CDR2 SVGAGI. This CDR3 has 15 residues. CDR3 in amino acids: CASRTGTGRYNEQFF. For the CDR3, the DNA is TGTGCCAGCAGAACCGGGACAGGACGATACAATGAGCAGTTCTTC.